This T cell receptor beta chain originates from a study of Graves' ophthalmopathy and Graves' hyperthyroidism. Broader study findings: In blood, most expanded thyroid clonotypes above 0.001 frequency were also detected.

This clonotype has ten or more counts. Antigen unknown. From germline, CDR1 is MNHEY and CDR2 SVGAGI. Trimming left V 2 bases short and J 3 bases short, with 11 bases between. The CDR3 spans 14 residues. Exclusion criteria comprised other autoimmune diseases, uncontrolled infections, pregnancy or lactation in patients. As diagnostic evidence, clinical symptoms, serum thyroxine, TRAb, thyroid ultrasound and orbital computed tomography were relied upon. As the template, RNA transcripts were used to amplify TCR beta CDR3 regions. Second-round multiplex PCR came after a first-round RT-PCR that employed HTBI primers. TCRdb redid the calling of the multiplex PCR reads with MiXCR, one entry per CDR3 protein. The sample consists of a few hundred thousand distinct CDR3 sequences, 17% of them appearing once.

This receptor was taken from an adult woman with stable Graves' hyperthyroidism. The J gene is TRBJ2-7, the V gene TRBV6-5, with a tentative D call TRBD1 (6 bases). The material sequenced was peripheral blood. The chain's CDR3 is CASSYRDNLYEQYF. In nucleotides, the CDR3 is TGTGCCAGCAGTTACCGGGACAATCTCTACGAGCAGTACTTC.